This TCR beta chain stems from a study of blood T cell repertoires in COVID-19 (dated by TCRdb to 2018 to 2020). In the study overall: Samples from collaborators originated in the United States, Italy and Spain and spanned both the acute and convalescent phases of COVID-19. The prospective study material was composed of cDNA or gDNA derived from T cells, B-cell-depleted T cells, or PBMCs. Samples came from the ongoing ImmuneRACE study (first 160 participants) plus 1,254 subjects from 6 global collaborators. The sample metadata nearly always contained a de-identified subject ID, COVID-19 status, age in years and sex. The dataset comprised deeply sampled blood TCRbeta repertoires from subjects exposed to, actively infected with, or recovered from COVID-19. HLA class I and class II types, where available, came from metadata supplied by the sample provider rather than from assay-based typing. The repertoires were released in a freely available public database meant as a resource for research on the immune response to SARS-CoV-2. General conclusions and limits of the study: The amount of clinical and demographic metadata varied by source and participant and was provided uncurated.

As for this clone: Its antigen is currently not known. Within one base of it there is no much larger clone, and no base qualities were kept.

The immunoSEQ Assay, a bias-controlled multiplex PCR, was used to amplify TCRbeta CDR3 regions from genomic DNA. The published analysis was carried out like this. The number of nucleated cells in each sample was estimated by amplification of reference gene primers within the assay. To quantify the absolute abundance of each unique TCRbeta CDR3 rearrangement, sequence reads were collapsed and filtered. Productive Simpson clonality was computed per sample as the square root of Simpson's diversity index over productive rearrangements. TCRdb limited this immuneACCESS table to in-frame rearrangements with V and J called. A share of clones is missing; checked studies link under half to unresolved V genes, and the rest is unexplained. That table gives V, J and clone size, and the DNA gave D and trimming. In this sample the table shows about 76,000 clones, roughly 84% of which occur a single time. About a tenth of the sample rests with the top ten.

One collaborating source in Seattle enrolled patients during active infection and followed them longitudinally through the course of disease. Whole blood was collected in K2EDTA tubes by collaborating institutions according to the institutions' own protocols. For TCRbeta analysis, collaborators shipped samples in one of three forms: frozen whole blood, isolated PBMCs, or DNA extracted from either of those sample types. V is clipped by 3 bases and J by 10 bases, and the sequence between their germline boundaries is 21 bases long. The germline V gene encodes CDR1 MNHNS and CDR2 SASEGT. From cysteine to phenylalanine, the CDR3 is 15 amino acids long. CDR3 DNA only is kept here, 45 bases in frame from base 1.

Sequencing was carried out using peripheral blood. The sequence joins TRBV6-1 to TRBJ1-1; confidence is insufficient to name the D gene. This TCR derives from a man aged 60 to 69 with COVID-19, enrolled during active disease. CDR3 loop: CASSDNGVSPGGAFF. The sequenced DNA: TGTGCCAGCAGTGATAACGGTGTGTCCCCAGGAGGAGCTTTCTTT.